This entry concerns a single T cell receptor (beta chain). Original methodology: ImmunoSEQ output held junction-only sequences without quality scores, so filtering differed. Some clones are missing from TCRdb's copy, which holds only in-frame ones; the method was immunoSEQ multiplex PCR. V, J and clone size were drawn from that table, and D and trimming were deduced from the DNA. The sample consists of nearly 2 million clones, 85% to 95% of them appearing once. The sample comes from a study of shared clonotypes between healthy human individuals. The naive CD8 population came from CD45RO-negative cells selected for CCR7, without terminally differentiated effector memory CD45RA+ cells. With 3 bases removed from V and 13 bases from J, the gap between germline ends came to 17 bases. This CDR3 is 14 amino acids long. Germline assignment: CDR1 SGDLS and CDR2 YYNGEE.

The sequencing sample was made of naive CD8+ T cells sorted from blood. This TCR was sampled from a man between 18 and 35 years old in good health. The genes are TRBV9 and TRBJ1-6, with D hard to call. The CDR3: CASSDDRTESPLHF. For the CDR3, the DNA is TGTGCCAGCAGCGACGATCGGACGGAATCCCCCCTCCACTTT.